One sample yielded the 18 T cell receptor beta chains listed below, sequenced in a study of T cells in Graves' hyperthyroidism and ophthalmopathy. Regions amplified from RNA transcripts were the TCR beta CDR3 regions. A set of HTBI primers served as the primers for a first-round RT-PCR of the TCR CDR3. TCRdb reprocessed the multiplex PCR reads with MiXCR, giving one entry per CDR3 protein. The repertoire has about 380,000 distinct CDR3 sequences, about 18% of them found once; the top ten carry 40%. The specimen sequenced was blood. The receptors here all came from a man aged 18 to 30 with Graves' ophthalmopathy.

In its sample, this clonotype was seen a few times. The CDR3 nucleotides read TGTGCCAGCAGCTCCAGCAGGGGGCGCGGCACTGAAGCTTTCTTT. Translated: CASSSSRGRGTEAFF. The chain couples TRBV7-3 to TRBJ1-1; 8 bases are shared with TRBD1. Germline values: CDR1 SGHTA, CDR2 FQGTGA. V gave up 4 bases and J gave up 4 bases; unmatched junction bases: 8. The CDR3 totals 15 residues.

This clonotype was seen more than once but under ten times. The chain links TRBV9 to TRBJ1-6; D uncertain. V was clipped by 3 bases and J by 10 bases, with 14 bases between them. The CDR3 spans 14 residues. CDR1 is SGDLS and CDR2 is YYNGEE in the germline V gene. The CDR3 sequence: CASSGDGMQSPLHF. The CDR3 nucleotides read TGTGCCAGCAGCGGCGACGGTATGCAGTCACCCCTCCACTTT.

This clonotype was detected ten times or more. The rearrangement uses TRBV27 and TRBJ2-7, with TRBD1 matching 9 bases. Germline V gene lookup returns CDR1 MNHEY and CDR2 SMNVEV (reference sequence). This CDR3 has 15 residues. V lost 5 bases and J lost 0; bases outside the gene matches: 5. The CDR3 DNA sequence: TGTGCCAGCAGTGATGGGACAGGGAGCTCCTACGAGCAGTACTTC. Its protein product is CASSDGTGSSYEQYF.

The rearrangement joins TRBV19 to TRBJ2-5; D is possibly TRBD1 or TRBD2 (5 bases each). V was clipped by 5 bases and J by 4 bases, with 14 bases between them. CDR1 LNHDA and CDR2 SQIVND come from the germline V gene (reference sequence). The length of the CDR3 is 14 residues. The CDR3 sequence is CASSDWGKRETQYF. The CDR3 bases are TGTGCCAGTAGTGATTGGGGGAAGAGAGAGACCCAGTACTTC.

Ten or more counts support this clonotype. The chain uses TRBV11-2 and TRBJ2-7; D may be TRBD2 (6 bases). V was shortened by 0 bases and J by 3 bases, with 12 bases between the two germline ends. The CDR3 covers 15 residues. Germline V CDR1 and CDR2: SGHAT, FQNNGV. CDR3 DNA sequence: TGTGCCAGCAGCTTAGAAGGGACTGACATCTACGAGCAGTACTTC. Amino acid sequence: CASSLEGTDIYEQYF. Full variable domain (rest looked up from reference TRBV11-2 and TRBJ2-7): EAGVAQSPRYKIIEKRQSVAFWCNPISGHATLYWYQQILGQGPKLLIQFQNNGVVDDSQLPKDRFSAERLKGVDSTLKIQPAKLEDSAVYLCASSLEGTDIYEQYFGPGTRLTVT.

This clonotype was detected only a few times. This chain joins TRBV6-5 and TRBJ2-7; 9 bases agree with TRBD1. V was pared by 0 bases and J by 2 bases, with 5 bases of the junction left unmatched. This CDR3 region has 16 residues. Germline assignment: CDR1 MNHEY and CDR2 SVGAGI. CDR3 DNA sequence: TGTGCCAGCAGTTACTCGTCAGGACAGGGGCCCTACGAGCAGTACTTC. Amino acids: CASSYSSGQGPYEQYF.

This clonotype appeared a few times. The rearrangement uses TRBV7-2 and TRBJ1-3; a possible D gene is TRBD1 (5 bases). Germline V gene data show CDR1 as SGHTA and CDR2 as FQGNSA. The V end was cut by 5 bases, the J end by 0 bases, with 11 bases between. The CDR3 has 15 residues. The CDR3, as DNA: TGTGCCAGCAGCCGCGGGGGTTTCTCTGGAAACACCATATATTTT. It translates to CASSRGGFSGNTIYF.

The chain uses TRBV10-2 and TRBJ1-5; D is unclear. Germline loops: CDR1 WSHSY, CDR2 SAAADI. The CDR3 is 13 amino acids. Trimming stripped 3 bases from V and 4 bases from J, with 7 bases between. CDR3 sequence reads: CASSDRENQPQHF. As DNA, the CDR3 is TGCGCCAGCAGTGACAGAGAGAATCAGCCCCAGCATTTT.

This clonotype has more than one count but fewer than ten. A much larger clone sits a single nucleotide away, making a read error possible. The chain carries TRBV11-2 and TRBJ2-1; TRBD2 matches 15 bases. This CDR3 spans 16 amino acids. Trimming at V came to 6 bases and at J to 5 bases, leaving 5 bases not matched to a gene. The germline CDR1 and CDR2 sequences are SGHAT and FQNNGV. The CDR3: CASRGLAGGIHNEQFF. DNA for the CDR3: TGTGCCAGCAGGGGACTAGCGGGGGGTATCCACAATGAGCAGTTCTTC.

This clonotype came up a few times. The chain recombines TRBV19 with TRBJ1-5; D is unresolved. Germline V lookup: CDR1 LNHDA, CDR2 SQIVND (reference sequence). This CDR3 has 15 amino acids. The V and J ends lost 6 bases and 2 bases respectively, with 14 bases between them. CDR3: CASSNRVRGNQPQHF. CDR3 DNA sequence: TGTGCCAGTAGCAACCGGGTGAGGGGCAATCAGCCCCAGCATTTT. Complete variable domain (other parts from reference TRBV19 and TRBJ1-5): DGGITQSPKYLFRKEGQNVTLSCEQNLNHDAMYWYRQDPGQGLRLIYYSQIVNDFQKGDIAEGYSVSREKKESFPLTVTSAQKNPTAFYLCASSNRVRGNQPQHFGDGTRLSIL.

There are a few counts of this clonotype. The rearrangement links TRBV9 to TRBJ2-2; possibly TRBD2 for D (6 bases). This CDR3 has 14 amino acids. In germline, CDR1 is SGDLS, CDR2 YYNGEE. The V and J ends lost 3 bases and 5 bases respectively, with 11 bases between them. The CDR3 loop is CASSGGVTTGELFF. The CDR3 nucleotides are TGTGCCAGCAGCGGGGGGGTTACTACCGGGGAGCTGTTTTTT.

The chain has TRBV5-1 and TRBJ1-1; tentatively, D is TRBD1 (5 bases). CDR1 and CDR2 (germline): SGHRS, YFSETQ. This CDR3 has 15 amino acids. The germline V and J ends were trimmed by 3 bases and 4 bases, with 16 bases remaining between them. This CDR3 reads CASSSFRDEGTEAFF. Here the CDR3 DNA reads TGCGCCAGCAGCTCCTTCCGGGACGAGGGCACTGAAGCTTTCTTT.

This sequence joins TRBV9 and TRBJ2-7; D may match TRBD1 or TRBD2 (6 bases each). This CDR3 is 15 amino acids long. CDR1 SGDLS and CDR2 YYNGEE come from the germline V gene. Trimming stripped 4 bases from V and 0 bases from J, with 14 bases between. The CDR3 loop reads CASSPGDLSSYEQYF. The CDR3 nucleotides read TGTGCCAGCAGCCCAGGGGACTTAAGCTCCTACGAGCAGTACTTC. Full variable domain (remainder filled in from reference TRBV9 and TRBJ2-7): DSGVTQTPKHLITATGQRVTLRCSPRSGDLSVYWYQQSLDQGLQFLIQYYNGEERAKGNILERFSAQQFPDLHSELNLSSLELGDSALYFCASSPGDLSSYEQYFGPGTRLTVT.

This clonotype occurred many times. The chain combines TRBV7-9 with TRBJ1-2; TRBD1 agrees at 7 bases. The CDR3 is 14 residues long. V shed 1 base and J 4 bases; nucleotides not matched to a gene: 3. Germline V gene data show CDR1 as SEHNR and CDR2 as FQNEAQ (reference sequence). The CDR3 DNA follows: TGTGCCAGCAGCTTAGGGACAGGACCCTATGGCTACACCTTC. It yields the protein CASSLGTGPYGYTF.

This clonotype was recorded many times. The chain carries TRBV6-1 and TRBJ1-2; 11 bases line up with TRBD1. V was pared by 6 bases and J by 3 bases, with 6 bases of the junction left unmatched. CDR1 is MNHNS and CDR2 is SASEGT in the germline V gene. CDR3 size: 15 residues. The CDR3 is CASSRRDRGYYGYTF. In nucleotides, the CDR3 is TGTGCCAGCAGCCGCAGGGACAGGGGGTACTATGGCTACACCTTC.

This clonotype has at least ten counts. The CDR3 here is CASSLETGTRSTQYF. Written as DNA, the CDR3 is TGCGCCAGCAGCTTGGAGACGGGTACCAGATCGACCCAGTACTTC. This sequence joins TRBV5-1 and TRBJ2-5, with unresolved D. The CDR3 is made up of 15 amino acids. Germline CDR1 and CDR2: SGHRS and YFSETQ. V was cut by 0 bases and J by 7 bases, with 16 bases left in between.

This clonotype was counted at least ten times. This sequence joins TRBV6-1 and TRBJ1-1; 8 bases line up with TRBD1. The V gene end was trimmed by 5 bases and the J gene end by 7 bases; junction bases not matched to a gene: 3. The CDR3 contains 12 residues. Germline V gives CDR1 MNHNS, CDR2 SASEGT. CDR3 bases: TGTGCCAGCAGTTATGGGACAGGTGAAGCTTTCTTT. This gives the protein CASSYGTGEAFF.

Only a few counts were recorded for this clonotype. The chain couples TRBV3-1 to TRBJ2-7; 7 bases are a match to TRBD2. The CDR3 sequence is 16 residues long. From germline, CDR1 is LGHDT and CDR2 YNNKEL (reference sequence). Germline trimming cut 0 bases from V and 0 bases from J; bases unmatched to any gene: 5. CDR3 in DNA: TGTGCCAGCAGCCAAGATCCAAGGGAGGGCTCCTACGAGCAGTACTTC. Translation: CASSQDPREGSYEQYF.